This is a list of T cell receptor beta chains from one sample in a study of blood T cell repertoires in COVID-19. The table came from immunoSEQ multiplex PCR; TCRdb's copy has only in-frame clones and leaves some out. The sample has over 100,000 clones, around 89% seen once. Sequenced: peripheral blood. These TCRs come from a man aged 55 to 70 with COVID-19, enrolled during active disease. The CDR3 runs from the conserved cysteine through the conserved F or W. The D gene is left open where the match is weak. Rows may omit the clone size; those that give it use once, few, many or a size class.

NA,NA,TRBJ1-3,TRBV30,CAWKDLRGGTGNTIYF,TGTGCCTGGAAAGACCTGAGGGGGGGTACAGGAAACACCATATATTTT
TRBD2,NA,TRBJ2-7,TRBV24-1,CATSDGPGEGYEQYF,TGTGCCACCAGTGATGGCCCGGGGGAGGGCTACGAGCAGTACTTC
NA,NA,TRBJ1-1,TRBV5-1,CASSLHQGGGTEAFF,TGCGCCAGCAGCTTACACCAGGGTGGGGGGACTGAAGCTTTCTTT
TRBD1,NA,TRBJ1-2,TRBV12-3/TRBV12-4,CASSYRGGYTF,TGTGCCAGCAGTTACAGGGGTGGCTACACCTTC
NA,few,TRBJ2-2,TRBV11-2,CASSLRAGKTGELFF,TGTGCCAGCAGCTTAAGGGCAGGGAAAACCGGGGAGCTGTTTTTT
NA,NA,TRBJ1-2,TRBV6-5,CASSYSGGKGNGYTF,TGTGCCAGCAGTTACTCCGGGGGGAAAGGGAATGGCTACACCTTC
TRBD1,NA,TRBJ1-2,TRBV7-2,CASSKPDDWTGNYNYGYTF,TGTGCCAGCAGCAAACCAGACGACTGGACAGGGAATTATAACTATGGCTACACCTTC
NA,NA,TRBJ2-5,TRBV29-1,CSVESFRGQETQYF,TGCAGCGTTGAGAGTTTCCGGGGGCAAGAGACCCAGTACTTC
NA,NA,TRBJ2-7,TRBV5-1,CASSPYSVYEQYF,TGCGCCAGCAGCCCCTACTCGGTTTACGAGCAGTACTTC
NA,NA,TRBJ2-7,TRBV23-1,CASSLLGGLRGLYF,TGCGCCAGCAGTCTCTTGGGCGGTCTCCGAGGGCTGTACTTC
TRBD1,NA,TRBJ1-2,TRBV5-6,CASSRQGLTYGYTF,TGTGCCAGCAGCAGACAGGGGCTGACCTATGGCTACACCTTC
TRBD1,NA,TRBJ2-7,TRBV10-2,CASSESQGAYEQYF,TGCGCCAGCAGTGAGTCGCAGGGGGCTTACGAGCAGTACTTC
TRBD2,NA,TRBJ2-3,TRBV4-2,CASSHKGGTSGYTDTQYF,TGTGCCAGCAGCCATAAGGGCGGGACTAGCGGATACACAGATACGCAGTATTTT
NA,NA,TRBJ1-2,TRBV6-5,CASSPANYGYTF,TGTGCCAGCAGTCCAGCTAACTATGGCTACACCTTC
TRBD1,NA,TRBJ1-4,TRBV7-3,CASSRGLGEKLFF,TGTGCCAGCAGCAGGGGGCTAGGGGAAAAACTGTTTTTT
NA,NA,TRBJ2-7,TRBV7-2,CASSPEDYEQYF,TGTGCCAGCAGCCCCGAGGACTACGAGCAGTACTTC
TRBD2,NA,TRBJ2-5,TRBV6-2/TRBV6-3,CASSYSPTSGGHQETQYF,TGTGCCAGCAGTTACTCTCCCACTAGCGGGGGCCATCAAGAGACCCAGTACTTC
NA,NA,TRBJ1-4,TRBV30,CACRGGGNEKLFF,TGTGCCTGCCGGGGAGGGGGTAATGAAAAACTGTTTTTT
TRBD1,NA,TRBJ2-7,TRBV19,CASSGGPGQGTYEQYF,TGTGCCAGTAGCGGGGGGCCGGGACAGGGGACATACGAGCAGTACTTC
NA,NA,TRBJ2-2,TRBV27,CASSLDRRSGELFF,TGTGCCAGCAGTCTCGACCGGAGGAGTGGGGAGCTGTTTTTT
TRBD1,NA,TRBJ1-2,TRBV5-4,CASSAGTEGRGGYGYTF,TGTGCCAGCAGCGCGGGGACAGAAGGGCGGGGCGGCTATGGCTACACCTTC
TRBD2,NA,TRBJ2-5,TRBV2,CASTYVKGGQETQYF,TGTGCCAGCACCTACGTGAAGGGAGGGCAAGAGACCCAGTACTTC
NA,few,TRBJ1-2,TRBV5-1,CASSSSGAIYGYTF,TGCGCCAGCAGCTCCTCAGGGGCTATCTATGGCTACACCTTC
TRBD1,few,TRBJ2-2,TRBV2,CASSEPQGAGELFF,TGTGCCAGCAGTGAGCCTCAGGGGGCCGGGGAGCTGTTTTTT
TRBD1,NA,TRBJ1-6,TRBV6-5,CASTRDRGYSPLHF,TGTGCCAGCACCAGGGACAGGGGTTATTCACCCCTCCACTTT
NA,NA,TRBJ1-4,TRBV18,CASSPPRGRGEKLFF,TGTGCCAGCTCACCACCCCGCGGCAGGGGTGAAAAACTGTTTTTT